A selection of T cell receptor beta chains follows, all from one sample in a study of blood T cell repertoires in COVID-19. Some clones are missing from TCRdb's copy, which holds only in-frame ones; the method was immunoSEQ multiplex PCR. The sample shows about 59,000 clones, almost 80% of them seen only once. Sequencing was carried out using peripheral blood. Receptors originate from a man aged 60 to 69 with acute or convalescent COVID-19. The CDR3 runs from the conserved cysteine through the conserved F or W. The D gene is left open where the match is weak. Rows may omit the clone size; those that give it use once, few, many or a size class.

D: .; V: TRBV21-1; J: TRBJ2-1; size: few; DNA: TGTGCCAGCAGCAATTCTACCCGGATACGCTGGGGCGAAAATGAGCAGTTCTTC; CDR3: CASSNSTRIRWGENEQFF
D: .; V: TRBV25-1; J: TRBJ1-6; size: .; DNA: TGTGCCAGCACGCGAGGGAGGGATTCACCCCTCCACTTT; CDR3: CASTRGRDSPLHF
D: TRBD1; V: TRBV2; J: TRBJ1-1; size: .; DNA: TGTGCCAGCAACAGACAGGGGGTGGCCACTGAAGCTTTCTTT; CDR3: CASNRQGVATEAFF
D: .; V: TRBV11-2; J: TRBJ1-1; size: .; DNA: TGTGCCAGCAGCCCAGCCCAGGGATATGGAGCTTTCTTT; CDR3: CASSPAQGYGAFF
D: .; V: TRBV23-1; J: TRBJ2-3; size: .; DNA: TGCGCCAGCAGTCATTTTCCCGGAGGCACAGATACGCAGTATTTT; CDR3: CASSHFPGGTDTQYF
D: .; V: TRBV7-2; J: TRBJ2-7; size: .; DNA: TGTGCCAGCAGCTTGTATGGGCCGATAAACCAGTACTTC; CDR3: CASSLYGPINQYF
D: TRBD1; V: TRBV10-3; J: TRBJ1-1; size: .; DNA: TGTGCCATTAGACAGGGGGCTGAAGCTTTCTTT; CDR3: CAIRQGAEAFF
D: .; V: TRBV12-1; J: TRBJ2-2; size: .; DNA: TGTGCCAGCAGCTTTGAGTACCTCACACGTGGCGGGGAGCTGTTTTTT; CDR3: CASSFEYLTRGGELFF
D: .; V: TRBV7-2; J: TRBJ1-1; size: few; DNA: TGTGCCAGCAGCAACAACAGGGTCGAGAACACTGAAGCTTTCTTT; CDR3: CASSNNRVENTEAFF
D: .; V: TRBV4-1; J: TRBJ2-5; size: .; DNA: TGCGCCAGCAGCCAAGAGGGGCAGGGAAAGACCCAGTACTTC; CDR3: CASSQEGQGKTQYF
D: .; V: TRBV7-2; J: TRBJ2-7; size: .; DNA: TGTGCCAGCAGCCGGCCCAATGGGACTTTAACCTACGAGCAGTACTTC; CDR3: CASSRPNGTLTYEQYF
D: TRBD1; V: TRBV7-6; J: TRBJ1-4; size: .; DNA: TGTGCCAGCAGCTTAGCGGCCGGACAGGTAGTGGAAAAACTGTTTTTT; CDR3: CASSLAAGQVVEKLFF
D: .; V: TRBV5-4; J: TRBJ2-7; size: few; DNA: TGTGCCAGCAGCTTAAGGGGTATCCACGAGCAGTACTTC; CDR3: CASSLRGIHEQYF
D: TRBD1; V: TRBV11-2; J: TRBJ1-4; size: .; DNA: TGTGCCAGCAGCTCCGGGACAGGGCTAGACCCCGATTTTTTT; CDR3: CASSSGTGLDPDFF
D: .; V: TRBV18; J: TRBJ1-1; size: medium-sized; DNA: TGTGCCAGCTCACCCAATAGAAACACTGAAGCTTTCTTT; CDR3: CASSPNRNTEAFF
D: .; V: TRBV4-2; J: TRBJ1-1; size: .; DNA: TGTGCCAGCAGCCAAGTGACAGGAGAGAACACTGAAGCTTTCTTT; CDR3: CASSQVTGENTEAFF
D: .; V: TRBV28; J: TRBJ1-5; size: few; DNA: TGTGCCAGCAGTTTAGGAGGACAGCCCCAGCATTTT; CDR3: CASSLGGQPQHF
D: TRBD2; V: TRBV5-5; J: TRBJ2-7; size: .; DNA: TGTGCCAGCAGCTTGGGACTAGCGGGGGAGCAGTACTTC; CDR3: CASSLGLAGEQYF
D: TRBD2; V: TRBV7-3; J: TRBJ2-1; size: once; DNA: TGTGCCAGCAGCCTTAAACCCCTAGCGGGGGGTCCCTCAGACTCCTACAATGAGCAGTTCTTC; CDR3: CASSLKPLAGGPSDSYNEQFF
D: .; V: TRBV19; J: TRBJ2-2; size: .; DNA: TGTGCCAGTAACGCGCGGAAGACTGCGAACACCGGGGAGCTGTTTTTT; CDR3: CASNARKTANTGELFF
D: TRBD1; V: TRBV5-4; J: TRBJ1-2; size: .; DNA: TGTGCCAGCACTAGACAGGGGAACTATGGCTACACCTTC; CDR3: CASTRQGNYGYTF
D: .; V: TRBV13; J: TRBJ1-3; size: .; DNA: TGTGCCAGCAGCCCAGGCGGGACTGCTGGAAACACCATATATTTT; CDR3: CASSPGGTAGNTIYF
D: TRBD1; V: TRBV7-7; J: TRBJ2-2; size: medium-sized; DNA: TGTGCCAGCAGCTTAGGCAGGGGGCAAACCGGGGAGCTGTTTTTT; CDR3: CASSLGRGQTGELFF
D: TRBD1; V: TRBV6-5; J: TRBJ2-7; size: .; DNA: TGTGCCAGCAGTTACGGTCGGACAGGCTACGAGCAGTACTTC; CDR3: CASSYGRTGYEQYF
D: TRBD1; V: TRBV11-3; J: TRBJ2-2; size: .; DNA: TGTGCCAGCAGCGTGGGACAGATCAACACCGGGGAGCTGTTTTTT; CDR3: CASSVGQINTGELFF
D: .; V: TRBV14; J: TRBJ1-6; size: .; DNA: TGTGCCAGCAGCCCCGTTGGTAGCTCCTATAATTCACCCCTCCACTTT; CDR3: CASSPVGSSYNSPLHF
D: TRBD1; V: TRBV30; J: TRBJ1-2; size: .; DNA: TGTGCCTGGATACAGGGGGCGGAGGATGGCTACACCTTC; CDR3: CAWIQGAEDGYTF
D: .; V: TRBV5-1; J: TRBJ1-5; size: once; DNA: TGCGCCAGCAGCTTGGGTGTGGGGGGGACGACAGGTCAGCCCCAGCATTTT; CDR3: CASSLGVGGTTGQPQHF
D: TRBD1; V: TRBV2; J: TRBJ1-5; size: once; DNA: TGTGCCAGCGGACAGGTTATGGGCAATCAGCCCCAGCATTTT; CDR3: CASGQVMGNQPQHF
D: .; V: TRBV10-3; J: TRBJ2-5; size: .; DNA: TGTGCCACCCGGAACACAGGGTCTCTGGAGACCCAGTACTTC; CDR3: CATRNTGSLETQYF
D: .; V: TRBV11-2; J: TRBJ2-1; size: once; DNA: TGTGCCAGCAGCTTGACTGCGTCCTACAATGAGCAGTTCTTC; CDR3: CASSLTASYNEQFF
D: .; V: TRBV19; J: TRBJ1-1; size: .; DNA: TGTGCCAGTAGTTTTACGGGGGTCCCCACTGAAGCTTTCTTT; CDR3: CASSFTGVPTEAFF
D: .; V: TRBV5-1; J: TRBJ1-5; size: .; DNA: TGCGCCAGCAGCTCGGGTGTGGATCAGCCCCAGCATTTT; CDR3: CASSSGVDQPQHF
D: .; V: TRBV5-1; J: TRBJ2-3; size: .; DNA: TGCGCCAGCAGTAGGACAGACCTCTTGGGCACAGATACGCAGTATTTT; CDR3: CASSRTDLLGTDTQYF
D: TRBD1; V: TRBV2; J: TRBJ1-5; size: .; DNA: TGTGCCAGCAGTTCCGGGACAGAGAGAAATCAGCCCCAGCATTTT; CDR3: CASSSGTERNQPQHF
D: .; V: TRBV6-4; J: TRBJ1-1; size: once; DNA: TGTGCCAGCAGTAGCAGGGATGGGGACACTGAAGCTTTCTTT; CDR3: CASSSRDGDTEAFF
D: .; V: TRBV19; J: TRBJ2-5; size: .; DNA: TGTGCCAGTGCCCTAGGGGGATGGGGAGAGACCCAGTACTTC; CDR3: CASALGGWGETQYF
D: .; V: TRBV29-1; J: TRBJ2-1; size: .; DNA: TGCAGCGTTAAACAGGGTAATGAGCAGTTCTTC; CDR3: CSVKQGNEQFF
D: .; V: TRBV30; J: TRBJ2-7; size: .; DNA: TGTGCCTGGAGTGGGGGCCAATATACCTCCGAGCAGTACTTC; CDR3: CAWSGGQYTSEQYF
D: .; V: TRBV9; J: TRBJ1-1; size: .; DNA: TGTGCCAGCAGTACAGAGGGTGCAAGCACTGAAGCTTTCTTT; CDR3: CASSTEGASTEAFF
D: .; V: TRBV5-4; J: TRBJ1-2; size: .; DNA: TGTGCCAGCAGCGACGCCTCCAGGGCTTCAGCGCTCAATGGCTACACCTTC; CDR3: CASSDASRASALNGYTF
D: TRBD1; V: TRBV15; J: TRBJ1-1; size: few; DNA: TGTGCCACCAGCCTGGACAGGCTTAACACTGAAGCTTTCTTT; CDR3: CATSLDRLNTEAFF
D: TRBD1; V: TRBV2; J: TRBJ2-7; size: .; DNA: TGTGCCAGCAGCCAGGACAGGGGAGCCTACGAGCAGTACTTC; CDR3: CASSQDRGAYEQYF
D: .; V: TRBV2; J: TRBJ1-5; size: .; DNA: TGTGCCAGCAGTGACGACGGGAGCAATCAGCCCCAGCATTTT; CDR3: CASSDDGSNQPQHF
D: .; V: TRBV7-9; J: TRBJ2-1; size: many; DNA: TGTGCCAGCAGCTTAGGGGCCAACAATGAGCAGTTCTTC; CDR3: CASSLGANNEQFF
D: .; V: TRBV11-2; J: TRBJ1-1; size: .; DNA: TGTGCCAGCAGCCAGACCAGGGTAATGAACACTGAAGCTTTCTTT; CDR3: CASSQTRVMNTEAFF
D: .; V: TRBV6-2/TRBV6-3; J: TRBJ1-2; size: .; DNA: TGTGCCAGCAGTCGCGATGACAGCCGCTACACCTTC; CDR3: CASSRDDSRYTF
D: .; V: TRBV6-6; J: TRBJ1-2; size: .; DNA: TGTGCCAGCGGGCAAGGGGTGACCTTCGGTGGCTACACCTTC; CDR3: CASGQGVTFGGYTF
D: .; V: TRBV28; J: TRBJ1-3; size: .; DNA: TGTGCCAGCAGTTTCTGGGGGGTTGGAAACACCATATATTTT; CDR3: CASSFWGVGNTIYF
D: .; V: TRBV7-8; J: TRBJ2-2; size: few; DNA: TGTGCCAGCAGCCCCCGGGCTGGGGGGACCGGGGAGCTGTTTTTT; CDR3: CASSPRAGGTGELFF
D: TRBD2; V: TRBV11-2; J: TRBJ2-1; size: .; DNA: TGTGCCAGCAGCGCTCTAGCGGGGGGTGAGCAGTTCTTC; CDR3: CASSALAGGEQFF
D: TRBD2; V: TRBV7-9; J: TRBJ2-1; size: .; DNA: TGTGCCAGCAGCTTAGCGGGGACTAGCGGGGCTATCATCTTC; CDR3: CASSLAGTSGAIIF
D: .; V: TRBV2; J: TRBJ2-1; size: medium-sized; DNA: TGTGCCAGCACACCGGAGGGATCTTTCAAGTTCTTC; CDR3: CASTPEGSFKFF
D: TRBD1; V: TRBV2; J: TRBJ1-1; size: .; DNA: TGTGCCAGCACCGAGGGGGACAGGGCAAGTCCATGGGCTTTCTTT; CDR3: CASTEGDRASPWAFF
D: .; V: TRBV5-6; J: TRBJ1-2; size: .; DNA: TGTGCCAGCAGCTTGGACCCGGAGGACTATGGCTACACCTTC; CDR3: CASSLDPEDYGYTF
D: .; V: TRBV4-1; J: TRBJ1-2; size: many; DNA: TGCGCCAGCAGCCAAGCTGCGGTTAACTATGGCTACACCTTC; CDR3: CASSQAAVNYGYTF
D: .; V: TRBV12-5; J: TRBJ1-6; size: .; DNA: TGTGCTAGTGGAAAAGACAGCCTTCGGTATTCACCCCTCCACTTT; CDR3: CASGKDSLRYSPLHF
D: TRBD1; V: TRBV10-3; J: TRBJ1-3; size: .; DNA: TGTGCCATCAATCGACAGGGAGTCGGTGGAAACACCATATATTTT; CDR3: CAINRQGVGGNTIYF
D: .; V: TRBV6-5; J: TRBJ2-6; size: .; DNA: TGTGCCAGCAGGTTTACAGGGACAGGGGCCAACGTCCTGACTTTC; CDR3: CASRFTGTGANVLTF